This T cell receptor (beta chain) was retrieved from a study of cytomegalovirus exposure and HLA in healthy donors. To note about this clone: Its specificity is unknown.

Study outcomes and limitations: Across donors, presence/absence analyses took sequencing depth to be roughly uniform.

The PCR had 60 Vbeta and 13 Jbeta primers. Profiled with immunoSEQ multiplex PCR; TCRdb holds only in-frame clones, not every one. In the table there are about 130,000 clones, about 80% of which are singletons. Trimming took 2 bases from V and 0 from J, leaving 8 bases between them. Per germline, CDR1 MDHEN and CDR2 SYDVKM. CDR3 size: 16 residues. This TCR was sampled from a woman aged 40 to 50 in good health and CMV-seronegative. The chain is built from TRBV28 and TRBJ1-6; D is unclear. The sample comprised PBMCs. Written as DNA, the CDR3 is TGTGCCAGCAGTTTAAGGAGGAACTCCTATAATTCACCCCTCCACTTT. It specifies CASSLRRNSYNSPLHF.